This T cell receptor (beta chain) was sequenced in a study of regulatory T cells in long-lasting Graves disease. Study conclusions and caveats: Segments TRBV28, TRBJ1-2 and TRBJ2-5 showed preferential usage in persistent disease.

The table lists this clonotype with many counts. The antigen remains unidentified. There are 17 residues in the CDR3. V lost 7 bases and J lost 2; bases outside the gene matches: 16. The germline gives CDR1 MNHNS, CDR2 SASEGT. Construction of the TCR beta libraries employed iRepertoire HTBI primers in conjunction with Arm-PCR of CDR3 regions. MiXCR was run by TCRdb on the multiplex PCR reads, yielding one entry per CDR3 protein. The sample has approximately 540,000 distinct CDR3 sequences; 9.5% to 15% are singletons. Stated time point: newly diagnosed GD, antithyroid drugs for less than 3 months. RNA extracted from PBMCs served as the sequencing template. Separately, the same data were catalogued under a study of T cells in Graves' hyperthyroidism and ophthalmopathy. That paper adds: Stable hyperthyroidism: no ophthalmopathy progression over 18 months of follow-up. Most thyroid clonotypes that were expanded above 0.001 also turned up in blood.

Sequencing used peripheral blood mononuclear cells (PBMCs), obtained at new diagnosis, from a patient treated with antithyroid drugs. The sequence was collected from a woman aged 30 to 39 with Graves disease. The chain links TRBV6-1 to TRBJ2-7; 8 bases agree with TRBD1. CDR3 sequence reads: CASTSTSRTGSTYEQYF. The CDR3 nucleotides read TGTGCCAGCACCAGTACTAGTCGGACAGGGTCGACCTACGAGCAGTACTTC.